Each of the 10 T cell receptor beta chains below was sequenced from the same sample in a study of blood T cell repertoires in COVID-19. Assay: immunoSEQ multiplex PCR; the TCRdb copy retains only in-frame clones and omits some. This sample has around 55,000 clones; approximately 90% occur once, and the top ten carry 5.5% to 7.5%. The source material was peripheral blood. These receptors came from a man aged 35 to 55 with acute or convalescent COVID-19.

The V gene is TRBV6-6, the J gene TRBJ2-7; D is ambiguous. This CDR3 contains 15 residues. V was clipped by 0 bases and J by 3 bases, with 12 bases between them. The V gene's germline CDR1 is MNHNY and CDR2 SVGAGI (reference sequence). The CDR3 nucleotides read TGTGCCAGCAGTTACTCAGGTGGTAGCTTCTACGAGCAGTACTTC. Translating it yields CASSYSGGSFYEQYF.

V is TRBV6-5 and J is TRBJ1-1, with 9 nucleotides matching TRBD1. The CDR3 length is 14 residues. Germline V gene data show CDR1 as MNHEY and CDR2 as SVGAGI. Trimming took 4 bases from V and 6 from J; bases not matched to a gene: 6. As DNA, the CDR3 is TGTGCCAGCAGTTCCTACAGGGGGCGAGCTGAAGCTTTCTTT. Residues: CASSSYRGRAEAFF.

The chain is built from TRBV19 and TRBJ2-1; TRBD2 matches at 10 bases. The CDR3 is made up of 17 amino acids. Trimming took 5 bases from V and 2 from J; bases not matched to a gene: 9. CDR1 and CDR2 from the germline V gene are LNHDA and SQIVND (reference sequence). CDR3 coding DNA: TGTGCCAGTAGTGTCACCCCGGGACTAGCGACCTACAATGAGCAGTTCTTC. It yields the protein CASSVTPGLATYNEQFF.

The chain combines TRBV18 with TRBJ1-1; unclear D gene. CDR3 size: 14 residues. V was cut by 2 bases and J by 6 bases, with 13 bases left in between. From germline, CDR1 is KGHSH and CDR2 LQKENI. The DNA of the CDR3 is TGTGCCAGCTCACCAATGTCGGGGATCGCTGAAGCTTTCTTT. Its translation is CASSPMSGIAEAFF.

The V and J genes are TRBV27 and TRBJ1-1; TRBD1 aligns across 8 bases. This CDR3 is built from 13 residues. The V and J ends lost 8 bases and 4 bases, in that order; junction bases with no gene match: 6. Germline-derived CDR1 and CDR2 are MNHEY and SMNVEV (reference sequence). The CDR3 nucleotides are TGTGCCAGCTCCAACAGGGGGACCACTGAAGCTTTCTTT. Encoded protein: CASSNRGTTEAFF.

The chain carries TRBV6-5 and TRBJ2-4; TRBD1 agrees at 8 bases. J was trimmed by 8 bases and V by 7 bases; bases with no gene match: 13. The length of the CDR3 is 15 residues. Looked up from germline, CDR1 is MNHEY and CDR2 is SVGAGI. The CDR3 DNA reads TGTGCCAGCAAGTATGGGCAGGGGGCTAGTGACATTCAGTACTTC. The encoded protein is CASKYGQGASDIQYF.

V gene TRBV11-3 combines with J gene TRBJ2-7; D call uncertain. V shed 5 bases and J shed 1 base, with 12 bases lying between them. The germline gives CDR1 SGHNT, CDR2 YENEEA. The CDR3 is made up of 14 amino acids. The CDR3 DNA reads as TGTGCCAGCAGCCCCCGAAAACGGTCCTACGAGCAGTACTTC. It encodes CASSPRKRSYEQYF.

This rearrangement joins TRBV4-3 to TRBJ2-2, with 7 bases that match TRBD1. V shed 3 bases and J 3 bases; nucleotides not matched to a gene: 10. Germline V gives CDR1 LGHNA, CDR2 YSLEER. The CDR3 length is 17 residues. The CDR3 nucleotides read TGCGCCAGCAGCCACCAAGGGGGACAGCCAGACACCGGGGAGCTGTTTTTT. Translating gives CASSHQGGQPDTGELFF.

The chain carries TRBV15 and TRBJ1-2; a weak D match, TRBD1 (5 bases). This CDR3 is 12 amino acids long. V dropped 3 bases and J dropped 6 bases, with 8 bases sitting between them. The germline V gene encodes CDR1 LNHNV and CDR2 YYDKDF (reference sequence). The CDR3 sequence is CATSSPRDGYTF. As DNA, the CDR3 is TGTGCCACCAGCAGTCCCAGGGATGGCTACACCTTC.

There are a few counts of this clone. The chain is built from TRBV10-1 and TRBJ2-1; 10 bases line up with TRBD2. CDR1 is WNHNN, CDR2 SYGVQD, per germline (reference sequence). V trimming: 8 bases; J trimming: 7 bases; junction bases outside the gene matches: 17. The CDR3 sequence is 17 residues long. This CDR3 is CASSGWASGSHLNEQFF. The CDR3 DNA is TGCGCCAGCTCCGGGTGGGCTAGCGGGAGTCACTTGAATGAGCAGTTCTTC.